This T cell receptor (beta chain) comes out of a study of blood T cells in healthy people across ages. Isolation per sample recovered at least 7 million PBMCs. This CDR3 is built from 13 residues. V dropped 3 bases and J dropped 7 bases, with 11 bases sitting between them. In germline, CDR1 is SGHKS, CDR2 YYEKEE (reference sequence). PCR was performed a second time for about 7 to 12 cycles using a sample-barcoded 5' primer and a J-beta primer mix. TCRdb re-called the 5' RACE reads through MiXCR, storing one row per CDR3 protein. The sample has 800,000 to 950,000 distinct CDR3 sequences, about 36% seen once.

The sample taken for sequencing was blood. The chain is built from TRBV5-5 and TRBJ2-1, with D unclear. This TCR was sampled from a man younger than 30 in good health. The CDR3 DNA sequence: TGTGCCAGCAGCTGGGCGACCGGAAATGAGCAGTTCTTC. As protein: CASSWATGNEQFF. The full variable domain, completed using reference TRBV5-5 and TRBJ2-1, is DAGVTQSPTHLIKTRGQQVTLRCSPISGHKSVSWYQQVLGQGPQFIFQYYEKEERGRGNFPDRFSARQFPNYSSELNVNALLLGDSALYLCASSWATGNEQFFGPGTRLTVL.